The source of this TCR beta chain is a study of blood T cell repertoires in COVID-19. Overall study context: COVID-19 samples from acute and convalescent phases originated in the United States, Italy and Spain. In each case, the material was cDNA or gDNA derived from T cells, B-cell-depleted T cells, or PBMCs.

Original data processing: Amplification with reference gene primers provided the estimates of nucleated cell counts. Some clones are missing from TCRdb's copy, which holds only in-frame ones; the method was immunoSEQ multiplex PCR. V, J and clone size are those of that table, while D and trimming were read from the DNA. Of fewer than 300,000 clones listed, approximately 90% are singletons. One Seattle source followed patients from active infection through their disease course. The J segment lost 7 bases and the V segment lost 3 bases, leaving 6 bases of the junction unmatched. Germline V gene sequence: CDR1 LNHDA, CDR2 SQIVND (reference sequence). CDR3 size: 14 residues.

Sequencing was performed on peripheral blood. The TCR was taken from a woman in her fifties or sixties with COVID-19, enrolled during active disease. The rearrangement uses TRBV19 and TRBJ1-5, with 7 bases lining up with TRBD1. CDR3 DNA sequence: TGTGCCAGTAGTATCTACAGGGGTGGACAGCCCCAGCATTTT. Translating it yields CASSIYRGGQPQHF.